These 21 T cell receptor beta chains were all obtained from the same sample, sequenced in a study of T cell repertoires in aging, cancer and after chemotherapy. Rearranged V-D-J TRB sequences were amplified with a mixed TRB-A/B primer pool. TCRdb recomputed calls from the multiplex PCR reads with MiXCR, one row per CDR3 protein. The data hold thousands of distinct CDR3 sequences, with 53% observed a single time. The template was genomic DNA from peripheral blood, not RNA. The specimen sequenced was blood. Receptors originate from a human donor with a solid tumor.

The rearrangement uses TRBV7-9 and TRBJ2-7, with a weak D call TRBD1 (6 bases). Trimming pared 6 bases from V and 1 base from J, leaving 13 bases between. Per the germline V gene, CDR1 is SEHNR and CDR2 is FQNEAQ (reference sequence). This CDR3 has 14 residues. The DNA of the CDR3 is TGTGCCAGCAGTAGACAGGAACCGTCCTACGAGCAGTACTTC. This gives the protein CASSRQEPSYEQYF.

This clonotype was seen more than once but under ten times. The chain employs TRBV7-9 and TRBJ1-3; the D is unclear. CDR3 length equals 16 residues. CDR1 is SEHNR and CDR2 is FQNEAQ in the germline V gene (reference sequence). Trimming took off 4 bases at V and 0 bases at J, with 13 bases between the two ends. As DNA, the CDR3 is TGTGCCAGCAGCTCGTTGTTTGCCCTCTCTGGAAACACCATATATTTT. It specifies CASSSLFALSGNTIYF. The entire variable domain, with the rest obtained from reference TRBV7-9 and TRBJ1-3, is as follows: DTGVSQNPRHKITKRGQNVTFRCDPISEHNRLYWYRQTLGQGPEFLTYFQNEAQLEKSRLLSDRFSAERPKGSFSTLEIQRTEQGDSAMYLCASSSLFALSGNTIYFGEGSWLTVV.

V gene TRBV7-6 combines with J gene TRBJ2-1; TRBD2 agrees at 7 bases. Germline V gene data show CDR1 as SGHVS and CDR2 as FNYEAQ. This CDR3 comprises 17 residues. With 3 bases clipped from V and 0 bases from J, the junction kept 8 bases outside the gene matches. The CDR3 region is CASSFPPLASSYNEQFF. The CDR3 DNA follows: TGTGCCAGCAGCTTCCCACCACTAGCGAGCTCCTACAATGAGCAGTTCTTC.

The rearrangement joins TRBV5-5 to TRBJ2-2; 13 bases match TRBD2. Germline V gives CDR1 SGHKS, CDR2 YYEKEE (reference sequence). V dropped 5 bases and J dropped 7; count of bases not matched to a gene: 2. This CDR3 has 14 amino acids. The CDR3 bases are TGTGCCAGCAGTCGACTAGCGGGAGGCGGGGAGCTGTTTTTT. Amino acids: CASSRLAGGGELFF.

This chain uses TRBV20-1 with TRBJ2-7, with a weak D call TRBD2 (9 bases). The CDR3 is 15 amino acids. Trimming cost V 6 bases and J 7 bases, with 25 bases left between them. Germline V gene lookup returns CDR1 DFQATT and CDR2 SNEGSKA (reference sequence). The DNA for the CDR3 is TGCAGTGCAGACAGGGGTGCGGGAGGGCCCCGGGAGCAGTACTTC. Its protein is CSADRGAGGPREQYF.

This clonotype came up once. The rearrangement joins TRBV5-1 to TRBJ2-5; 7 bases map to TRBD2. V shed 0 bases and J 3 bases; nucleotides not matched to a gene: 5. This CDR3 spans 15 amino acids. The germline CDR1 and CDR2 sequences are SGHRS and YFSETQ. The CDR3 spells CASSLGGSGEETQYF. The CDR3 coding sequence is TGCGCCAGCAGCTTGGGCGGGAGTGGCGAAGAGACCCAGTACTTC.

The CDR3 loop is CASSPRGTGPYEQYF. CDR3 sequence (DNA): TGTGCCAGCAGCCCCCGAGGGACAGGGCCCTACGAGCAGTACTTC. The chain employs TRBV11-2 and TRBJ2-7; 9 bases fit TRBD1. J lost 2 bases, V lost 5 bases, and 7 bases had no gene match. This CDR3 spans 15 amino acids. CDR1 is SGHAT and CDR2 is FQNNGV in the germline V gene.

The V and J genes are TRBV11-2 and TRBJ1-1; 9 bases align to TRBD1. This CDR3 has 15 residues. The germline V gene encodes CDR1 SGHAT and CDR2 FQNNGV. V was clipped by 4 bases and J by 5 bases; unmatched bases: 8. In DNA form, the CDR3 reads TGTGCCAGCAGCTGGCGAGGACAGGGGAATACTGAAGCTTTCTTT. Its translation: CASSWRGQGNTEAFF.

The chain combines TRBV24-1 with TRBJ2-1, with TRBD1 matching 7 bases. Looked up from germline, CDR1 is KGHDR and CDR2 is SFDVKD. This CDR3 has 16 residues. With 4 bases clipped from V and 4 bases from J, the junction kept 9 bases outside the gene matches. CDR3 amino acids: CATSDPKGQEYNEQFF. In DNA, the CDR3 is TGTGCCACCAGTGACCCCAAAGGACAGGAATACAATGAGCAGTTCTTC.

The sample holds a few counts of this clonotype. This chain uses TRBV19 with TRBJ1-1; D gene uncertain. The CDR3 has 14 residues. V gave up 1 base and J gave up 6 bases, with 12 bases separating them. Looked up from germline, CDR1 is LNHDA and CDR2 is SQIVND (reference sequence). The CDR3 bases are TGTGCCAGTAGTATAGTTACCGACCATCCTGAAGCTTTCTTT. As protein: CASSIVTDHPEAFF.

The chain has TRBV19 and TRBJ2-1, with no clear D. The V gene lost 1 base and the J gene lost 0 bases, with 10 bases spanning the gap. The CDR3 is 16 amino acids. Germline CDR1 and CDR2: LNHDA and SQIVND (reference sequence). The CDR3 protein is CASSIGYRSSYNEQFF. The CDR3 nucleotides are TGTGCCAGTAGTATAGGGTACAGAAGCTCCTACAATGAGCAGTTCTTC.

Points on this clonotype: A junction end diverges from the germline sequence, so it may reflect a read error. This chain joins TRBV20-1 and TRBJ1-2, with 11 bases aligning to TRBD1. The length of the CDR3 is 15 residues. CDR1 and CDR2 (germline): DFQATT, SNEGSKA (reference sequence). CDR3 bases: TGCATTGCTACCGGGACAGGGGGATTCGTCTATGGCTACACCTTC. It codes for CIATGTGGFVYGYTF.

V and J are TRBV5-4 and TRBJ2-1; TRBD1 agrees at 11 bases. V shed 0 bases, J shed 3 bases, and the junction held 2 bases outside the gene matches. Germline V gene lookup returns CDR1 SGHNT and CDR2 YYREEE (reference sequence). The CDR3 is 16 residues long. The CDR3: CASSLDGTGGYNEQFF. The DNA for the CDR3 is TGTGCCAGCAGCTTGGATGGGACAGGGGGCTACAATGAGCAGTTCTTC.

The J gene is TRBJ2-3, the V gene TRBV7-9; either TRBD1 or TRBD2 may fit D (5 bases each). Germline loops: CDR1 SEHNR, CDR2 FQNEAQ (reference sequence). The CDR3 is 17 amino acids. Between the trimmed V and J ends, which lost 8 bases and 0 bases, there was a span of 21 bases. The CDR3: CASAGTLEYTSTDTQYF. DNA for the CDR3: TGTGCCAGCGCCGGGACGCTGGAATATACTAGCACAGATACGCAGTATTTT.

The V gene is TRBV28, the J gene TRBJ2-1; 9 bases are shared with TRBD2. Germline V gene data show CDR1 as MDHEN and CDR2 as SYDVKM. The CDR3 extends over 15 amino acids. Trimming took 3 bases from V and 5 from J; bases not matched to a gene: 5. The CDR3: CASSLASGENNEQFF. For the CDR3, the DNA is TGTGCCAGCAGTTTGGCTAGCGGGGAGAACAATGAGCAGTTCTTC.

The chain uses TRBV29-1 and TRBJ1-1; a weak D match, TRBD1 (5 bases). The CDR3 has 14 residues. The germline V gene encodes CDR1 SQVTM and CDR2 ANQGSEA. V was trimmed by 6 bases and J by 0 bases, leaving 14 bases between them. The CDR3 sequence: CSVRGAYMNTEAFF. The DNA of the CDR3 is TGCAGCGTGCGCGGGGCCTATATGAACACTGAAGCTTTCTTT.

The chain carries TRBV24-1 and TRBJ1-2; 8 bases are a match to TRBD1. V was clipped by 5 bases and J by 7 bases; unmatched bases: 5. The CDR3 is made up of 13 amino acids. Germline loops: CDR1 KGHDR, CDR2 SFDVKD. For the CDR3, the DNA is TGTGCCACCAGTGGCGGACAGGGTTCTGGCTACACCTTC. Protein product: CATSGGQGSGYTF.

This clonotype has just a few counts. The CDR3 reads CASSFGAEAFF. The CDR3 DNA is TGTGCCAGCAGCTTTGGGGCTGAAGCTTTCTTT. This chain joins TRBV5-5 and TRBJ1-1; no definite D call. The length of the CDR3 is 11 residues. With 2 bases removed from V and 6 bases from J, the gap between germline ends came to 5 bases. In germline, CDR1 is SGHKS, CDR2 YYEKEE (reference sequence).

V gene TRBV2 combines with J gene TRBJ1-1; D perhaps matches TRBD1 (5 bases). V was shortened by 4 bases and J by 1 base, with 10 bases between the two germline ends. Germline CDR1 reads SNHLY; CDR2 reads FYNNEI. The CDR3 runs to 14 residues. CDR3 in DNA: TGTGCCAGCAGTGTCTGGGGGGAGAACACTGAAGCTTTCTTT. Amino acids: CASSVWGENTEAFF.

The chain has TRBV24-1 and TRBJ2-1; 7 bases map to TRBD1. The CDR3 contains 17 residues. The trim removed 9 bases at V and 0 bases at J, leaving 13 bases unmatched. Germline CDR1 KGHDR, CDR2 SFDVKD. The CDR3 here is CATGPPIRDSSYNEQFF. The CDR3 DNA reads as TGTGCCACCGGGCCTCCCATCCGGGACAGCTCCTACAATGAGCAGTTCTTC.

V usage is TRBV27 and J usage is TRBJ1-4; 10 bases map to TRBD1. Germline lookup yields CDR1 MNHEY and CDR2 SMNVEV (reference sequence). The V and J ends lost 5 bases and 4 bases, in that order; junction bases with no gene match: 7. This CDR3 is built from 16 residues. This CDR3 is CASSVTGGRGNEKLFF. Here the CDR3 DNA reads TGTGCCAGCAGTGTGACAGGGGGCAGGGGTAATGAAAAACTGTTTTTT.